This TCR beta chain was sequenced during a study of blood T cells in healthy people across ages. Study information: Every two T cells gave about one barcoded beta molecule via template switching.

A second PCR, run for about 6 to 11 cycles, used a sample-barcoded 5' primer plus a J-beta primer mix. TCRdb re-called the 5' RACE reads through MiXCR, storing one row per CDR3 protein. This table has over 600,000 distinct CDR3 sequences, 46% appearing once. Trimming removed 2 bases at V and 1 base at J, with 11 bases between. Germline CDR1 is MGHDK and CDR2 is SYGVNS. The CDR3 is made up of 15 amino acids. This chain uses TRBV25-1 with TRBJ2-5; D possibly uses TRBD1 or TRBD2 (5 bases each). The receptor's source is a man at least 80 years old in good health. The sequenced sample was blood. As DNA, the CDR3 is TGTGCCAGCAGTGAAACTGCAGGGACCCAAGAGACCCAGTACTTC. It codes for CASSETAGTQETQYF. Combining the CDR3 with reference TRBV25-1 and TRBJ2-5 gives the whole variable domain EADIYQTPRYLVIGTGKKITLECSQTMGHDKMYWYQQDPGMELHLIHYSYGVNSTEKGDLSSESTVSRIRTEHFPLTLESARPSHTSQYLCASSETAGTQETQYFGPGTRLLVL.